This TCR beta chain was documented in a study of blood T cell repertoires in COVID-19. Whole-study context: Sites in the United States, Italy and Spain provided acute and convalescent COVID-19 samples. Sources were T cells, B-cell-depleted T cells, or PBMCs; the material itself was cDNA or gDNA.

Per the original data handling: From reference gene primer amplification, estimates of nucleated cell counts were derived. TCRdb's table, derived via immunoSEQ multiplex PCR, lists solely in-frame clones and lacks some. That table is the source of V, J and clone size, and D and trimming were worked out from the DNA. The sample has around 87,000 clones; roughly 88% are singletons. CDR3 length: 12 residues. Germline loops: CDR1 MNHEY, CDR2 SVGAGI. Trimming removed 6 bases at V and 4 bases at J, with 9 bases between. Sequences were obtained from peripheral blood. The sequence was collected from a human donor with active COVID-19. The donor label of this sample is uncertain. The rearrangement uses TRBV6-5 and TRBJ1-2, with D uncertain. CDR3 protein: CASRGRIYGYTF. DNA of the CDR3: TGTGCCAGCAGGGGCAGGATCTATGGCTACACCTTC.